These T cell receptor beta chains were read from a single sample in a study of blood T cell repertoires in COVID-19. Method: immunoSEQ multiplex PCR; TCRdb's copy keeps in-frame clones and lacks some. The sample shows approximately 290,000 clones, 89% of them seen only once. Sequenced: peripheral blood. Every receptor here comes from a woman aged 55-69 years with acute or convalescent COVID-19. CDR3s leave out the opening cysteine and the closing phenylalanine or tryptophan. Some rows mark clone size as missing; the rest say once, few, many or name a class of expanded clone.

clone_size,v_call,j_call,cdr3_length,cdr3_aa
-,TRBV6-5,TRBJ1-2,12,ASSSLRGSYGYT
-,TRBV20-1,TRBJ2-4,11,SASTHPKNIQY
-,TRBV30,TRBJ2-5,15,AWSDQIRQGNLETQY
once,TRBV27,TRBJ1-1,13,ASSSSLLGNTEAF
-,TRBV9,TRBJ1-2,10,ASSVGAGGYT
-,TRBV4-2,TRBJ2-3,14,ASSQGITGGSDTQY
-,TRBV30,TRBJ2-7,9,AWSDSYEQY
-,TRBV6-5,TRBJ2-7,11,ASSTGAPYEQY
-,TRBV6-5,TRBJ1-6,13,ASILDRPYNSPLH
-,TRBV19,TRBJ1-4,14,AAQGDGLTTNEKLF
-,TRBV7-2,TRBJ2-2,10,ASRGAEGELF
-,TRBV3-1/TRBV3-2,TRBJ2-7,13,ASSPRGLQSYEQY
-,TRBV19,TRBJ1-2,13,ASSIVGRGITGYT
-,TRBV27,TRBJ1-5,14,ASSLYGQGGNQPQH
few,TRBV30,TRBJ1-6,12,AWNLRQGRSPLH
-,TRBV28,TRBJ2-7,11,ASSLGRTYEQY
-,TRBV21-1,TRBJ2-7,14,ASSKFVWTGAYEQY
-,TRBV7-2,TRBJ2-2,13,ASSLGLRVTGELF
-,TRBV19,TRBJ1-1,13,ASRGGRSPSTEAF
few,TRBV19,TRBJ1-2,11,ASSIGTSYGYT
-,TRBV28,TRBJ1-4,12,ASSDRGQGEKLF
-,TRBV5-6,TRBJ2-3,14,ASSQGTPEGTDTQY
-,TRBV24-1,TRBJ1-2,10,ATSDGIVGYT
-,TRBV28,TRBJ1-3,14,ASSTWDRSVRGTIY
-,TRBV3-1/TRBV3-2,TRBJ1-6,14,ASSQGQGASVSPLH
-,TRBV2,TRBJ1-1,10,ASRLQGTEAF
-,TRBV5-4,TRBJ1-3,14,ASSLGQLSSGNTIY
-,TRBV5-1,TRBJ1-2,13,ASSLDPGQTYGYT
-,TRBV7-8,TRBJ1-5,12,ASSLTGRTHSQH
-,TRBV6-1,TRBJ2-5,12,ASSEPRQGGYQY
-,TRBV11-2,TRBJ1-1,13,ASSLLSGVNTEAF
-,TRBV5-6,TRBJ2-1,14,ASSFDQGAIYNEQF
-,TRBV5-5,TRBJ1-5,13,ASSSSGTANQPQH
-,TRBV30,TRBJ2-7,14,AWSDRQGLFIYEQY
-,TRBV6-5,TRBJ1-4,12,ASSYSGQAEKLF
-,TRBV3-1/TRBV3-2,TRBJ2-7,12,ASSQGGRAGEQY
-,TRBV5-4,TRBJ1-2,11,ASSHRASYGYT
-,TRBV6-2/TRBV6-3,TRBJ1-4,11,ASSYTGEKKLF
-,TRBV6-4,TRBJ2-3,14,ASSLLGGVGTDTQY
-,TRBV21-1,TRBJ2-1,13,ASSKEVGTYNEQF
-,TRBV15,TRBJ1-1,11,ATSQKFNTEAF
-,TRBV19,TRBJ1-1,12,ASQPYSLNTEAF
-,TRBV3-1/TRBV3-2,TRBJ2-7,13,ASSQEGGRADEQY